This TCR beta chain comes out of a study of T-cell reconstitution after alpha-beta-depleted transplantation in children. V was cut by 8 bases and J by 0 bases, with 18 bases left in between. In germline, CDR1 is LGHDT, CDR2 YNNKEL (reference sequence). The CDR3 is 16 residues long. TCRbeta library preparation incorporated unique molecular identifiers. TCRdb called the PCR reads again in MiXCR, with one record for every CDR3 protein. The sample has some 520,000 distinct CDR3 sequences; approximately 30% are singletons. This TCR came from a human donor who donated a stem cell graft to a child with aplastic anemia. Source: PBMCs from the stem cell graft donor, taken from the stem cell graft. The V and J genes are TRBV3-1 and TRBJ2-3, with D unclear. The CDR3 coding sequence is TGTGCCAGCCGACTTGTTGGCGGATCTAGCACAGATACGCAGTATTTT. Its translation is CASRLVGGSSTDTQYF.